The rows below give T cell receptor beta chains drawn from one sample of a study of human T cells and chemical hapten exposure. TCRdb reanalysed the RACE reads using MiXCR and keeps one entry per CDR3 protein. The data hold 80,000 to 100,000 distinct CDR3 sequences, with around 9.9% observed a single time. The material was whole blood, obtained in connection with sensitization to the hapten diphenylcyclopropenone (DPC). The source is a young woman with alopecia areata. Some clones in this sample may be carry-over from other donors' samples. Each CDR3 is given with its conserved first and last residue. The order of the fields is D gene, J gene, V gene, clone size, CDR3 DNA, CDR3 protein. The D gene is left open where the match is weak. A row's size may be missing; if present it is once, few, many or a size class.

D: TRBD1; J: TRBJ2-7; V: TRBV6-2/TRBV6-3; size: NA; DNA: TGTGCCAGCACCGGGACAGGGGGTTACGAGCAGTACTTC; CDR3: CASTGTGGYEQYF
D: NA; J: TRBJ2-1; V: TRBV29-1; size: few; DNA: TGCAGCGTCGACAGGCGGTTGAGCTCCTACAATGAGCAGTTCTTC; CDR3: CSVDRRLSSYNEQFF
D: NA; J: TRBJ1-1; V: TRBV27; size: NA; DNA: TGTGCCAGCTGGTACTCCACTGAAGCTTTCTTT; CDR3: CASWYSTEAFF
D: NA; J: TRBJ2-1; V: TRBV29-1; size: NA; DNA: TGCAGCGTTGAGGGGGTCAATGAGCAGTTCTTC; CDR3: CSVEGVNEQFF
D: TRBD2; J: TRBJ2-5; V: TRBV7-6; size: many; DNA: TGTGCCAGCAGCTTCACGGGAGGGGATTGGGAGACCCAGTACTTC; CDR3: CASSFTGGDWETQYF
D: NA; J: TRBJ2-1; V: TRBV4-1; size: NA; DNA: TGCGCCAGCAGCCAAGTCCTTTCCTCCTACAATGAGCAGTTCTTC; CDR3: CASSQVLSSYNEQFF
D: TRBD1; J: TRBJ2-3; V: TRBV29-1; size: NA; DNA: TGCAGCGTTGTTGTGACAGGGGGTCGCACAGATACGCAGTATTTT; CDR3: CSVVVTGGRTDTQYF
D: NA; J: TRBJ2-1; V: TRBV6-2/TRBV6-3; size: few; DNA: TGTGCCAGCAATGGGGGGACGGCAGGCAATGAGCAGTTCTTC; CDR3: CASNGGTAGNEQFF
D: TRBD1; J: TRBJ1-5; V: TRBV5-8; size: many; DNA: TGTGCCAGCAGGGGACCCCAGGGGGTCAATCAGCCCCAGCATTTT; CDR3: CASRGPQGVNQPQHF
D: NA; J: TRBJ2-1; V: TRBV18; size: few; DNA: TGTGCCAGCTCATTACTAGGACCGGGCCCTCCCCCGGGCAATGAGCAGTTCTTC; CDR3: CASSLLGPGPPPGNEQFF
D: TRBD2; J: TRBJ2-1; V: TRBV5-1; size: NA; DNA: TGCGCCAGCAGCCAGCGGGAGGCCTTCACCAATGAGCAGTTCTTC; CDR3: CASSQREAFTNEQFF
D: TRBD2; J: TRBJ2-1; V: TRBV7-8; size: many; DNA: TGTGCCAGCAGCTTATACTCCGGGACTAGCGTTCTGAATGAGCAGTTCTTC; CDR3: CASSLYSGTSVLNEQFF
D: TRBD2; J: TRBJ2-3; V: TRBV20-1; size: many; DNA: TGCAGTGCCCGTTTCTCACTAGCGGGAGGTCCAGATACGCAGTATTTT; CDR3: CSARFSLAGGPDTQYF
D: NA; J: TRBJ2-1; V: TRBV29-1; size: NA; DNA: TGCAGCGCAGATGGGCAGTTCTTC; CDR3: CSADGQFF
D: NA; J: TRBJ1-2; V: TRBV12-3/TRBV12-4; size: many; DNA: TGTGCCAGCAGTTTACGGGTCGGGGACTATAGCTACACCTTC; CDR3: CASSLRVGDYSYTF
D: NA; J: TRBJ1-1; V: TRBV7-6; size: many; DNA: TGTGCCAGCAGCTTAGCGCAAACAGGAGAAGCTTTCTTT; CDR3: CASSLAQTGEAFF
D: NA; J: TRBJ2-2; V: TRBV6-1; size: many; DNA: TGTGCCAGCAAAGAGAAGGGATTCACCGGGGAGCTGTTTTTT; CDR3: CASKEKGFTGELFF
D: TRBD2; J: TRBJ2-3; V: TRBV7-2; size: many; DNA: TGTGCCAGCAGCTTGAGCGGGAGAGACACAGATACGCAGTATTTT; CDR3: CASSLSGRDTDTQYF
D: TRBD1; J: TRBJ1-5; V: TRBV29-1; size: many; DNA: TGCAGCTCCACCGGGACAGGGCGGCTAGCCCAGCATTTT; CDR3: CSSTGTGRLAQHF
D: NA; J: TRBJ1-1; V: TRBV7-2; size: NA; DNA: TGTGCCAGCAGCTTAACGCAGGGGTCTGGTCCGGCTTTCTTT; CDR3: CASSLTQGSGPAFF
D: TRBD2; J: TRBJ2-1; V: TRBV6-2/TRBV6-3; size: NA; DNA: TGTGCCAGCAGTTACTTGGGCGGGAGCTCTGAGCAGTTCTTC; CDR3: CASSYLGGSSEQFF
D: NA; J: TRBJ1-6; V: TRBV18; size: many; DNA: TGTGCCAGCTCACCACCGGGGGGGAATCATAATTCACCCCTCCACTTT; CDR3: CASSPPGGNHNSPLHF
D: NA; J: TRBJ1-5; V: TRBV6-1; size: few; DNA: TGTGCCAGCAGTGCGCAGGATTTATTGAGTCAGCCCCAGCATTTT; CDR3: CASSAQDLLSQPQHF
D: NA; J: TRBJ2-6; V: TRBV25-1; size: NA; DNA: TGTGCCAGCTTGAAGACTGGGGCCAACGTCCTGACTTTC; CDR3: CASLKTGANVLTF
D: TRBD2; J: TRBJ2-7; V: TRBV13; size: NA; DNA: TGTGCCAGCAGCTTAAACTGGGGCGGGAGGACCGACGAGCAGTACTTC; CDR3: CASSLNWGGRTDEQYF
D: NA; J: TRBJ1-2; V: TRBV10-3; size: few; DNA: TGTGCCATCACCTCACAGGGATCGGGCTATGGCTACACCTTC; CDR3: CAITSQGSGYGYTF
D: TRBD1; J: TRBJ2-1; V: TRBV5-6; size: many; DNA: TGTGCCAGCAGCATACGACAGGGGGCCGGCAATGAGCAGTTCTTC; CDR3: CASSIRQGAGNEQFF
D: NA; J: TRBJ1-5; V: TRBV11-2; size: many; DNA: TGTGCCAGCAGCTTAAATAGCAATCAGCCCCAGCATTTT; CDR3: CASSLNSNQPQHF
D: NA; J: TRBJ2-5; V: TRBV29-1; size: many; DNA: TGCAGCACCACCGTAGGGGTAGAGACCCAGTACTTC; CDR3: CSTTVGVETQYF
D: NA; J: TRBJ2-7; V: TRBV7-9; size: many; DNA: TGTGCCAGCAGCTTGGGCTACTACGAGCAGTACTTC; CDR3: CASSLGYYEQYF
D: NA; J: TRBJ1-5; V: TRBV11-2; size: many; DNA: TGTGCCAGCAGCCCGGGACTGCATAGCAATCAGCCCCAGCATTTT; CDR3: CASSPGLHSNQPQHF
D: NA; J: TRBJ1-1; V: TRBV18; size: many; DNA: TGTGCCAGCTCTAAAGAATCCGCGGGAACCTTCACTGAAGCTTTCTTT; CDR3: CASSKESAGTFTEAFF
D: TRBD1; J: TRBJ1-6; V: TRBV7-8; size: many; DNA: TGTGCCAGCAGCGTCCGGGACAGGGGTTCACCCCTCCACTTT; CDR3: CASSVRDRGSPLHF
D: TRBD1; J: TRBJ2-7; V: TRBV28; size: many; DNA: TGTGCCAGCAGTTCCCCGACAGGGTCGGGCGAGCAGTACTTC; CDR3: CASSSPTGSGEQYF
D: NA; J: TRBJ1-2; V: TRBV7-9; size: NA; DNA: TGTGCCAGCAGCTCACCCGACAGAACTAACTATGGCTACACCTTC; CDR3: CASSSPDRTNYGYTF
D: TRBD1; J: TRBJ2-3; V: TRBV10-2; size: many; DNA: TGCGCCAGCAGTGAAGGGACAGGGCTCACAGATACGCAGTATTTT; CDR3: CASSEGTGLTDTQYF
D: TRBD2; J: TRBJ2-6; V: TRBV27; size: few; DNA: TGTGCCAGCACAGGCGGGAGGCGCTCTGGGGCCAACGTCCTGACTTTC; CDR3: CASTGGRRSGANVLTF
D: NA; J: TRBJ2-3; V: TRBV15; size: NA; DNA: TGTGCCACCAGCAGAGATCCTGGCGGCACAGATACGCAGTATTTT; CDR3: CATSRDPGGTDTQYF
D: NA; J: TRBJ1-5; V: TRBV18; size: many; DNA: TGTGCCAGCTCGTCCGGGGGCCATAGCAATCAGCCCCAGCATTTT; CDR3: CASSSGGHSNQPQHF
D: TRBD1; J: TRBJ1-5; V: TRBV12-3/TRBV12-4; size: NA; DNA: TGTGCCAGCAGTTCCGGGACAGGAGACTTTAGCAATCAGCCCCAGCATTTT; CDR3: CASSSGTGDFSNQPQHF
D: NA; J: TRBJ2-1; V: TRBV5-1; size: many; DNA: TGCGCCAGCAGCTATGACCGGGGTGAGCAGTTCTTC; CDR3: CASSYDRGEQFF
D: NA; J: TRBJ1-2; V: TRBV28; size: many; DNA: TGTGCCAGCAGGCTCGACGGCACAATCGCCTACACCTTC; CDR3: CASRLDGTIAYTF
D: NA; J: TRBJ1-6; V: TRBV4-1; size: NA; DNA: TGCGCCAGCAGCCAAGATACAGGACGTGATAATTCACCCCTCCACTTT; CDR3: CASSQDTGRDNSPLHF
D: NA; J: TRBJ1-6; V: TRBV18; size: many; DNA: TGTGCCAGCTCACCTACAAGTGATAATTCACCCCTCCACTTT; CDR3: CASSPTSDNSPLHF
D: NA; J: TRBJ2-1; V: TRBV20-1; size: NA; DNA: TGCAGCGCGACGGGACTAGCGAGGAGACAGGGGGACAATGAGCAGTTCTTC; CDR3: CSATGLARRQGDNEQFF
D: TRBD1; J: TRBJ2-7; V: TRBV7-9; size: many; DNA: TGTGCCAGCAGCCCTGGGACAGGGAACCCCTACGAGCAGTACTTC; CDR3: CASSPGTGNPYEQYF
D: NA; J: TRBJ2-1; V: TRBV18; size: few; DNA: TGTGCCAGCTCAAATGACATACACAATGAGCAGTTCTTC; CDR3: CASSNDIHNEQFF
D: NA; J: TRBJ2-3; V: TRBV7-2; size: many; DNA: TGTGCCAGCAGCCAGAGGTATTCGCAGTATTTT; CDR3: CASSQRYSQYF
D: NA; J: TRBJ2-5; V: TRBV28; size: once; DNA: TGTGCCAGCAGGGGGTTCCTGGGGGGAGAGACCCAGTACTTC; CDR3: CASRGFLGGETQYF
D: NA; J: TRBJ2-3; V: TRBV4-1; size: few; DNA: TGCGCCAGCAGCCCCCAGGAGCACGGCGGGACTAGCACAGATACGCAGTATTTT; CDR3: CASSPQEHGGTSTDTQYF
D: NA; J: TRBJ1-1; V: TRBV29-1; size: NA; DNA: TGCAGCGTTGAAAAAACCGGACATGAAGCTTTCTTT; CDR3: CSVEKTGHEAFF
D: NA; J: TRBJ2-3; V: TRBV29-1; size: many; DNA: TGCAGCGTTAATACGCAGTATTTT; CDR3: CSVNTQYF
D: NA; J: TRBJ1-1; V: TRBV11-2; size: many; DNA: TGTGCCAGCAGCTTAAACAGGGCAGCTTTCTTT; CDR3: CASSLNRAAFF